What follows are 5 T cell receptor beta chains derived from one specimen sequenced in a study of blood T cells in healthy people across ages. The use of a sample-barcoded 5' primer and a J-beta primer mix characterized a second PCR of about 7 to 12 cycles. TCRdb re-analysed the 5' RACE reads in MiXCR, keeping a single row per CDR3 protein. The sample consists of more than 1,400,000 distinct CDR3 sequences, around 42% of them appearing once. Sequenced input: blood. The receptors come from a woman under 30 in good health.

Only a few counts were recorded for this clonotype. The chain combines TRBV3-1 with TRBJ1-1; D unresolved. The germline V gene has CDR1 LGHDT and CDR2 YNNKEL (reference sequence). The CDR3 runs 13 residues. Trimming took 8 bases from V and 1 from J, leaving 11 bases between them. The CDR3 bases are TGTGCCAGCGGGCAACGAGGGAACACTGAAGCTTTCTTT. As protein: CASGQRGNTEAFF. The whole variable domain, filled in from reference TRBV3-1 and TRBJ1-1, reads DTAVSQTPKYLVTQMGNDKSIKCEQNLGHDTMYWYKQDSKKFLKIMFSYNNKELIINETVPNRFSPKSPDKAHLNLHINSLELGDSAVYFCASGQRGNTEAFFGQGTRLTVV.

This chain connects TRBV24-1 to TRBJ2-2, with D perhaps being TRBD1 or TRBD2 (5 bases each). There are 13 residues in the CDR3. CDR1 and CDR2 (germline): KGHDR, SFDVKD. The V end was cut by 10 bases, the J end by 5 bases, with 13 bases between. In DNA, the CDR3 is TGTGCCACTGCTGGGACGGCGACCGGGGAGCTGTTTTTT. This codes for CATAGTATGELFF.

This clonotype was seen a handful of times. The chain combines TRBV20-1 with TRBJ2-5, with a possible D match to TRBD1 (5 bases). CDR3 size: 13 residues. From germline, CDR1 is DFQATT and CDR2 SNEGSKA (reference sequence). The V end lost 6 bases, the J end lost 3 bases, and 14 bases lay between the germline ends. CDR3 residues: CSAIEGAEETQYF. The DNA of the CDR3 is TGCAGTGCCATAGAAGGGGCAGAAGAGACCCAGTACTTC.

V gene TRBV2 combines with J gene TRBJ2-7, with TRBD1 as a possible D gene (5 bases). The V end was cut by 4 bases, the J end by 4 bases, with 17 bases between. Per germline, CDR1 SNHLY and CDR2 FYNNEI. There are 15 residues in the CDR3. The CDR3 DNA reads TGTGCCAGCAGTGGGCAGGGTATCATTTCGTACGAGCAGTACTTC. Its translation: CASSGQGIISYEQYF.

V usage is TRBV28 and J usage is TRBJ2-5; 10 bases fit TRBD2. J gave up 1 base and V 5 bases, and 16 bases lay outside the gene matches. The CDR3 is 19 amino acids. The germline CDR1 and CDR2 sequences are MDHEN and SYDVKM. The CDR3 DNA is TGTGCCAGCAGTCCGTTAGCGGGAGGTACCGGGGTGATCCAAGAGACCCAGTACTTC. Residues: CASSPLAGGTGVIQETQYF.